Listed below are T cell receptor beta chains from one sample, sequenced in a study of cytotoxic CD8 clonotypes in ibrutinib-treated CLL. Sequenced by immunoSEQ multiplex PCR; TCRdb stores in-frame clones only, minus some. The table lists 35,000 to 55,000 clones, under 75% of them singletons. The sample consisted of PBMCs, taken after 12 months of ibrutinib treatment. All receptors derive from a human donor with chronic lymphocytic leukemia. The CDR3 runs from the conserved cysteine through the conserved F or W. The D gene is left open where the match is weak. A row's size may be missing; if present it is once, few, many or a size class.

d_gene: NA
j_gene: TRBJ1-3
v_gene: TRBV6-6
abundance: NA
CDR3nt: TGTGCCAGCAGTTACTCCGACAGCCTCTCTGGAAACACCATATATTTT
CDR3aa: CASSYSDSLSGNTIYF

d_gene: NA
j_gene: TRBJ2-7
v_gene: TRBV6-1
abundance: NA
CDR3nt: TGTGCCAGCAGTGCGAATGTGGGCGAGCAGTACTTC
CDR3aa: CASSANVGEQYF

d_gene: NA
j_gene: TRBJ2-5
v_gene: TRBV2
abundance: NA
CDR3nt: TGTGCCAGCAGTGAAGGGGGTGGGAAGACCCAGTACTTC
CDR3aa: CASSEGGGKTQYF

d_gene: NA
j_gene: TRBJ1-2
v_gene: TRBV2
abundance: medium-sized
CDR3nt: TGTGCCAGCAGCCCGTCTTTTGGACAGTCCTATGGCTACACCTTC
CDR3aa: CASSPSFGQSYGYTF

d_gene: NA
j_gene: TRBJ2-7
v_gene: TRBV2
abundance: once
CDR3nt: TGTGCCAGCAGTGAACAAGCTGACGTTTACGGCTACGAGCAGTACTTC
CDR3aa: CASSEQADVYGYEQYF

d_gene: TRBD1
j_gene: TRBJ1-1
v_gene: TRBV9
abundance: NA
CDR3nt: TGTGCCAGCAGCGTAGTGGACAGGTCAGAAGCTTTCTTT
CDR3aa: CASSVVDRSEAFF

d_gene: TRBD1
j_gene: TRBJ1-1
v_gene: TRBV7-3
abundance: NA
CDR3nt: TGTGCCAGCAGCTTATTAGGGGGCCTTGGCGCTGAAGCTTTCTTT
CDR3aa: CASSLLGGLGAEAFF

d_gene: TRBD2
j_gene: TRBJ2-2
v_gene: TRBV7-3
abundance: NA
CDR3nt: TGTGCCAGCAGCGCTCTAGCGGGGGGCCTTGGGGCCGGGGAGCTGTTTTTT
CDR3aa: CASSALAGGLGAGELFF

d_gene: TRBD1
j_gene: TRBJ1-2
v_gene: TRBV7-3
abundance: NA
CDR3nt: TGTGCCAGCAGCTTAGTAGCGGACAGGGAAGCCTATGGCTACACCTTC
CDR3aa: CASSLVADREAYGYTF

d_gene: NA
j_gene: TRBJ1-2
v_gene: TRBV29-1
abundance: few
CDR3nt: TGCAGCGTCGGACAGAGCCGTGGCTACACCTTC
CDR3aa: CSVGQSRGYTF

d_gene: TRBD1
j_gene: TRBJ1-2
v_gene: TRBV25-1
abundance: NA
CDR3nt: TGTGCCAGCAGTGAGTCACAGGGGATCTATGGCTACACCTTC
CDR3aa: CASSESQGIYGYTF

d_gene: NA
j_gene: TRBJ2-5
v_gene: TRBV10-3
abundance: NA
CDR3nt: TGTGCCATCAGTGATCCGGGGGGCCCAAGGGAGACCCAGTACTTC
CDR3aa: CAISDPGGPRETQYF

d_gene: TRBD2
j_gene: TRBJ2-5
v_gene: TRBV28
abundance: NA
CDR3nt: TGTGCCAGCAGTTTAAATAGCGGGGGGGCCGTTGGAGAGACCCAGTACTTC
CDR3aa: CASSLNSGGAVGETQYF

d_gene: NA
j_gene: TRBJ2-7
v_gene: TRBV19
abundance: NA
CDR3nt: TGTGCCAGTAGTAGAGGGGATGGAGTGCCCTACGAGCAGTACTTC
CDR3aa: CASSRGDGVPYEQYF

d_gene: TRBD1
j_gene: TRBJ1-2
v_gene: TRBV6-1
abundance: few
CDR3nt: TGTGCCAGCAGAATCGGACAGGGGGGAGGTGGCTACACCTTC
CDR3aa: CASRIGQGGGGYTF

d_gene: NA
j_gene: TRBJ2-7
v_gene: TRBV18
abundance: NA
CDR3nt: TGTGCCAGCTCACCGGGGGTCTCCTCCTACGAGCAGTACTTC
CDR3aa: CASSPGVSSYEQYF

d_gene: NA
j_gene: TRBJ1-4
v_gene: TRBV7-6
abundance: few
CDR3nt: TGTGCCAGCAGCTTTCGGATCGACCATGAAAAACTGTTTTTT
CDR3aa: CASSFRIDHEKLFF

d_gene: NA
j_gene: TRBJ1-2
v_gene: TRBV25-1
abundance: few
CDR3nt: TGTGCCAGCAGTGGCCTTCGCGTGGAGAACTATGGCTACACCTTC
CDR3aa: CASSGLRVENYGYTF

d_gene: TRBD1
j_gene: TRBJ2-5
v_gene: TRBV30
abundance: NA
CDR3nt: TGTGCCTGGAGTGGGGACAGGGGGGAAGAGACCCAGTACTTC
CDR3aa: CAWSGDRGEETQYF

d_gene: TRBD1
j_gene: TRBJ2-6
v_gene: TRBV28
abundance: NA
CDR3nt: TGTGCCAGCAAACGGGACAGAATAGGGGCCAACGTCCTGACTTTC
CDR3aa: CASKRDRIGANVLTF

d_gene: NA
j_gene: TRBJ1-1
v_gene: TRBV19
abundance: NA
CDR3nt: TGTGCCAGTTGGGGAAGGGACACTCAGAACACTGAAGCTTTCTTT
CDR3aa: CASWGRDTQNTEAFF

d_gene: NA
j_gene: TRBJ1-1
v_gene: TRBV6-6
abundance: NA
CDR3nt: TGTGCCAGCAGCCGGAACACTGAAGCTTTCTTT
CDR3aa: CASSRNTEAFF

d_gene: TRBD2
j_gene: TRBJ2-7
v_gene: TRBV7-2
abundance: NA
CDR3nt: TGTGCCAGCAGCGCCCTGGGACTAGCGGGGGCCAGGAGCTCCTACGAGCAGTACTTC
CDR3aa: CASSALGLAGARSSYEQYF

d_gene: TRBD1
j_gene: TRBJ1-5
v_gene: TRBV6-1
abundance: few
CDR3nt: TGTGCCAGCAGAGTGGACAGGTTTCAGCCCCAGCATTTT
CDR3aa: CASRVDRFQPQHF

d_gene: TRBD2
j_gene: TRBJ2-1
v_gene: TRBV6-4
abundance: NA
CDR3nt: TGTGCCAGCAGTGACTCGGGAGGGAATGATGAGCAGTTCTTC
CDR3aa: CASSDSGGNDEQFF

d_gene: TRBD1
j_gene: TRBJ1-5
v_gene: TRBV5-1
abundance: few
CDR3nt: TGCGCCAGCAGCTTGGAAGGGGGCTGGGATCAGCCCCAGCATTTT
CDR3aa: CASSLEGGWDQPQHF

d_gene: NA
j_gene: TRBJ1-6
v_gene: TRBV5-8
abundance: NA
CDR3nt: TGTGCCAGCAGTAGGCAGGCCGAGGGTCATTCACCCCTCCACTTT
CDR3aa: CASSRQAEGHSPLHF

d_gene: TRBD1
j_gene: TRBJ2-7
v_gene: TRBV7-9
abundance: NA
CDR3nt: TGTGCCAGCAGCTTTGGGACAGGCTCCTCCTACGAGCAGTACTTC
CDR3aa: CASSFGTGSSYEQYF

d_gene: TRBD1
j_gene: TRBJ2-5
v_gene: TRBV5-1
abundance: NA
CDR3nt: TGCGCCAGCAGCTCTGCCTCTCAGGGGGCTGAGACCCAGTACTTC
CDR3aa: CASSSASQGAETQYF

d_gene: TRBD2
j_gene: TRBJ2-5
v_gene: TRBV28
abundance: few
CDR3nt: TGTGCCAGCAGTCGCCCAGCGGGGGAAGAGACCCAGTACTTC
CDR3aa: CASSRPAGEETQYF

d_gene: NA
j_gene: TRBJ1-6
v_gene: TRBV23-1
abundance: NA
CDR3nt: TGCGCCAGCAGTCAATCGCCCCTCCACTTGGGGAGAGACCTCTCCTATAATTCACCCCTCCACTTT
CDR3aa: CASSQSPLHLGRDLSYNSPLHF

d_gene: NA
j_gene: TRBJ2-7
v_gene: TRBV10-1
abundance: NA
CDR3nt: TGCGCCAGCAGTGAGACCCGGTACGGCGAGCAGTACTTC
CDR3aa: CASSETRYGEQYF

d_gene: TRBD1
j_gene: TRBJ2-4
v_gene: TRBV5-1
abundance: once
CDR3nt: TGCGCCAGCAGCTCGCGGACAGGGGAGGGAGTAGAGGCCAAAAACATTCAGTACTTC
CDR3aa: CASSSRTGEGVEAKNIQYF

d_gene: TRBD2
j_gene: TRBJ2-1
v_gene: TRBV7-9
abundance: NA
CDR3nt: TGTGCCAGCAGCCGGACTAGCGGGCGGCTCTACAATGAGCAGTTCTTC
CDR3aa: CASSRTSGRLYNEQFF

d_gene: TRBD1
j_gene: TRBJ1-2
v_gene: TRBV29-1
abundance: NA
CDR3nt: TGCAGCGTCCGGACAGGGAGTGAGGGCTACACCTTC
CDR3aa: CSVRTGSEGYTF

d_gene: NA
j_gene: TRBJ2-4
v_gene: TRBV7-2
abundance: NA
CDR3nt: TGTGCCAGCAGCCCCCGGGCAGCCAAAAACATTCAGTACTTC
CDR3aa: CASSPRAAKNIQYF

d_gene: NA
j_gene: TRBJ2-3
v_gene: TRBV29-1
abundance: once
CDR3nt: TGCAGCGTTGGGATGGACTCGTGGGGCACAGATACGCAGTATTTT
CDR3aa: CSVGMDSWGTDTQYF

d_gene: TRBD1
j_gene: TRBJ2-2
v_gene: TRBV6-1
abundance: once
CDR3nt: TGTGCCGGCCGGGACAGGGGTACCGGGGAGCTGTTTTTT
CDR3aa: CAGRDRGTGELFF

d_gene: NA
j_gene: TRBJ1-3
v_gene: TRBV27
abundance: NA
CDR3nt: TGTGCCAGCAGTTTATACTACCCTCGACGCAGTGGTGGAAACACCATATATTTT
CDR3aa: CASSLYYPRRSGGNTIYF

d_gene: TRBD1
j_gene: TRBJ2-1
v_gene: TRBV7-3
abundance: NA
CDR3nt: TGTGCCAGCAGCGCCTCCGGGACAGAGAATGAGCAGTTCTTC
CDR3aa: CASSASGTENEQFF